The rows below give T cell receptor beta chains drawn from one sample of a study of blood T cell repertoires in COVID-19. Produced via immunoSEQ multiplex PCR; TCRdb's table is partial and in-frame only. The table lists 90,000 to 120,000 clones, 65% to 80% of them singletons, with 4.3% in the top ten. Sequencing was done on a sample of peripheral blood. The source of these receptors is a man between 65 and 85 years old with acute or convalescent COVID-19. Both conserved end residues are part of each CDR3. Fields, in order: J gene, clone size, V gene, D gene, CDR3 DNA, CDR3 protein. A D gene is named only where the DNA matches it firmly. The listing skips clone size in some rows; elsewhere it reads once, few, many or a size class.

J gene: TRBJ1-5
clone size: -
V gene: TRBV12-3/TRBV12-4
D gene: -
CDR3 DNA: TGTGCCAGCAGTTTGTCAGGGAGGCAGCCCCAGCATTTT
CDR3 protein: CASSLSGRQPQHF

J gene: TRBJ1-1
clone size: -
V gene: TRBV5-8
D gene: -
CDR3 DNA: TGTGCCAGCAGCTTGGGGGGTACAGGGATCACTGAAGCTTTCTTT
CDR3 protein: CASSLGGTGITEAFF

J gene: TRBJ1-5
clone size: many
V gene: TRBV19
D gene: -
CDR3 DNA: TGTGCCAGTAGTTTCCTGATAGGAGGGGATCAGCCCCAGCATTTT
CDR3 protein: CASSFLIGGDQPQHF

J gene: TRBJ2-7
clone size: -
V gene: TRBV25-1
D gene: TRBD1
CDR3 DNA: TGTGCCAGCAGTGGCCGGGACAGTATGAGCTCCTACGAGCAGTACTTC
CDR3 protein: CASSGRDSMSSYEQYF

J gene: TRBJ2-5
clone size: -
V gene: TRBV20-1
D gene: -
CDR3 DNA: TGCAGTGCTAGTCTATCCCGGGACTCATACTACCAAGAGACCCAGTACTTC
CDR3 protein: CSASLSRDSYYQETQYF

J gene: TRBJ1-1
clone size: -
V gene: TRBV3-1/TRBV3-2
D gene: TRBD1
CDR3 DNA: TGTGCCAGCAGCCTTTCGGACAGGCGGGAGAACACTGAAGCTTTCTTT
CDR3 protein: CASSLSDRRENTEAFF

J gene: TRBJ1-1
clone size: once
V gene: TRBV3-1/TRBV3-2
D gene: TRBD1
CDR3 DNA: TGTGCCAGCAGCCAACAGGGACAGGGGGCGGGAGGGACTGAAGCTTTCTTT
CDR3 protein: CASSQQGQGAGGTEAFF

J gene: TRBJ1-3
clone size: -
V gene: TRBV5-1
D gene: TRBD1
CDR3 DNA: TGCGCCAGCAGCTTGAACAGGGGGCAAACTGGAAACACCATATATTTT
CDR3 protein: CASSLNRGQTGNTIYF

J gene: TRBJ2-1
clone size: -
V gene: TRBV14
D gene: TRBD1
CDR3 DNA: TGTGCCAGCAGCCAAGACCCCCCGTGGTATGATAGACAGGGAAATGAGCAGTTCTTC
CDR3 protein: CASSQDPPWYDRQGNEQFF

J gene: TRBJ2-7
clone size: -
V gene: TRBV27
D gene: TRBD2
CDR3 DNA: TGTGCCAGCAGTTTAGCTAGCGGGGGGGGATACATTTACGAGCAGTACTTC
CDR3 protein: CASSLASGGGYIYEQYF